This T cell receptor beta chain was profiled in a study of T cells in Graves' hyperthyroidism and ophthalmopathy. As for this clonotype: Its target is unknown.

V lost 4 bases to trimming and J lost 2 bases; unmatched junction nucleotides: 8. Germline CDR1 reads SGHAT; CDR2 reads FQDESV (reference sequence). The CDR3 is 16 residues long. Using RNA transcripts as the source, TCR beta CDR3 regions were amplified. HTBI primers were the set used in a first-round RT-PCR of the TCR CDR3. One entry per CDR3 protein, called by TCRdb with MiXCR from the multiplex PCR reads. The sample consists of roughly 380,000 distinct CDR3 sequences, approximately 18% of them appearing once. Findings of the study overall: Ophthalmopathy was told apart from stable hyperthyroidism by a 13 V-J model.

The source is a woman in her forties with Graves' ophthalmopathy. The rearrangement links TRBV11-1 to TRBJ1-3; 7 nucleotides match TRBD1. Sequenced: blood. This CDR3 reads CASSYQSGTAGNTIYF. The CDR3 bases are TGTGCCAGCAGCTATCAGTCCGGGACAGCTGGAAACACCATATATTTT.